The entry below gives a single TCR beta chain sequence along with its context. Its antigen is unknown. A single base separates this from a much larger clone, so it may be a read error. This CDR3 spans 14 amino acids. Germline V gives CDR1 LGHNT, CDR2 FRNRAP. RNA transcripts were the template for amplifying TCR beta CDR3 regions. The TCR CDR3 first-round RT-PCR relied on the HTBI primer set. From the multiplex PCR reads, TCRdb called clonotypes with MiXCR, one entry per CDR3 protein. The sample lists 340,000 or so distinct CDR3 sequences; around 16% were seen once. In patients aged 18 to 65, hyperthyroidism was newly diagnosed, with duration under 2 months. It was 8 to 10 ml of fresh peripheral blood that supplied the PBMCs. This sample is part of a study of T cells in Graves' hyperthyroidism and ophthalmopathy. Whole-study context: Pretreatment peripheral blood was obtained at initial diagnosis.

Study observations and caveats: Most thyroid clonotypes that were expanded above 0.001 also turned up in blood.

This rearrangement joins TRBV12-5 to TRBJ2-7; TRBD1 is a possible D gene (5 bases). This receptor was identified in a man aged 25 to 40 with Graves' hyperthyroidism. Sequenced input: blood. CDR3 sequence reads: CASGSTDNSYEQHF. The CDR3 coding sequence is TGTGCTAGTGGTTCTACGGACAACTCCTACGAGCAGCACTTC. Drawing the rest from reference TRBV12-5 and TRBJ2-7, the complete variable domain is DARVTQTPRHKVTEMGQEVTMRCQPILGHNTVFWYRQTMMQGLELLAYFRNRAPLDDSGMPKDRFSAEMPDATLATLKIQPSEPRDSAVYFCASGSTDNSYEQHFGPGTRLTVT.